This T cell receptor (beta chain) was recorded in a study of CD8 T cells in ankylosing spondylitis. Germline CDR1 and CDR2: LGHDT and YNNKEL (reference sequence). The CDR3 loop spans 16 amino acids. V gave up 4 bases and J gave up 2 bases; unmatched junction bases: 9. TCRdb passed the 5' RACE reads through MiXCR, listing each CDR3 protein once. The data contain fewer than 250,000 distinct CDR3 sequences, 8% to 11% of them singletons. This clonotype was seen repeatedly, ten times or more. V gene TRBV3-1 combines with J gene TRBJ2-7; 9 bases line up with TRBD2. Sequencing input: blood, either unsorted or a sorted T cell fraction (not recorded which). This TCR derives from a male donor with ankylosing spondylitis or in good health (not recorded which). Here the CDR3 DNA reads TGTGCCAGCAGCCCCAGCCGACTAGCGGCGACCTACGAGCAGTACTTC. Translation gives CASSPSRLAATYEQYF.